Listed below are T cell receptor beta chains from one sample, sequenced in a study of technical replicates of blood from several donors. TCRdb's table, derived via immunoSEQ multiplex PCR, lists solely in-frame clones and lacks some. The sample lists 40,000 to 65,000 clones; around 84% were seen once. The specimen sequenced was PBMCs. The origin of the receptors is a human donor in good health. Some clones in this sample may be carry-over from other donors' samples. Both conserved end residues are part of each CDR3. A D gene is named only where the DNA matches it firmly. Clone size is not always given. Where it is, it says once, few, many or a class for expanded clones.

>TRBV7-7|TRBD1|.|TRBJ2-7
CASSPGQGYINEQYF
TGTGCCAGCAGCCCGGGACAGGGGTACATCAACGAGCAGTACTTC
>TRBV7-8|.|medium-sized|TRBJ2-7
CASSSPWGSHYEQYF
TGTGCCAGCAGCTCCCCCTGGGGCAGCCACTACGAGCAGTACTTC
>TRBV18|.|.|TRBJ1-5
CASSPFGTGNQPQHF
TGTGCCAGCTCACCGTTCGGGACTGGCAATCAGCCCCAGCATTTT
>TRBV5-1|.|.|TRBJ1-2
CASSLAPGNYGYTF
TGCGCCAGCAGCTTGGCGCCCGGGAATTATGGCTACACCTTC
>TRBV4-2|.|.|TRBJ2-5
CASSQENQGRETQYF
TGTGCCAGCAGCCAAGAGAACCAGGGCAGAGAGACCCAGTACTTC
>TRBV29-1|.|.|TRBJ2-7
CSVVSGAYEQYF
TGCAGCGTTGTTAGCGGAGCCTACGAGCAGTACTTC
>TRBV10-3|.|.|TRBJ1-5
CAISGPSQPQHF
TGTGCCATCAGTGGCCCGAGTCAGCCCCAGCATTTT
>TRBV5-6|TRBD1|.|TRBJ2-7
CASSMMSGTGTYEQYF
TGTGCCAGCAGCATGATGTCCGGGACAGGTACCTACGAGCAGTACTTC
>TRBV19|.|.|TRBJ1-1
CASNNRVGTEAFF
TGTGCCAGTAATAACAGGGTTGGGACTGAAGCTTTCTTT
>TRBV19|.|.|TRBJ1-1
CASSIGDRRTEAFF
TGTGCCAGTAGTATAGGCGACAGAAGGACTGAAGCTTTCTTT
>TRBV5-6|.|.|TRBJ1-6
CASSPLGGSRGSPLHF
TGTGCCAGCAGCCCGTTGGGAGGCTCAAGAGGATCACCCCTCCACTTT
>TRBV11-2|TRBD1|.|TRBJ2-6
CASSLRDRASSGANVLTF
TGTGCCAGCAGCCTCCGGGACAGGGCTTCGTCTGGGGCCAACGTCCTGACTTTC
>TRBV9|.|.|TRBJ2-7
CASSKEGQLAYEQYF
TGTGCCAGCAGCAAAGAGGGACAACTAGCCTACGAGCAGTACTTC
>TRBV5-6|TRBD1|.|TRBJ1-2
CASSLAQGAGGYTF
TGTGCCAGCAGCTTGGCACAGGGGGCAGGTGGCTACACCTTC
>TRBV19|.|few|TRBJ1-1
CASSIARALGMKAFF
TGTGCCAGTAGTATAGCACGGGCCCTCGGGATGAAAGCTTTCTTT
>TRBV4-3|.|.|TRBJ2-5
CASSQDPVAGQETQYF
TGCGCCAGCAGCCAAGACCCGGTGGCAGGGCAAGAGACCCAGTACTTC
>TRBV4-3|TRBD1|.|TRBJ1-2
CASSPQSRDRGYGYTF
TGCGCCAGCAGCCCCCAAAGCCGGGACAGGGGCTATGGCTACACCTTC
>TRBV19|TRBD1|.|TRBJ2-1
CASSDTGTGYNEQFF
TGTGCCAGTAGCGATACCGGGACAGGCTACAATGAGCAGTTCTTC
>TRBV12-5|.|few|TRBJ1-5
CASGIPGDNQPQHF
TGTGCTAGTGGTATACCGGGGGACAATCAGCCCCAGCATTTT
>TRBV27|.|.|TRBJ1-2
CASSLARGYGYTF
TGTGCCAGCAGTCTCGCCAGGGGCTATGGCTACACCTTC
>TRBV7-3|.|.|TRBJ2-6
CASSNSNSGANVLTF
TGTGCCAGCAGCAACAGTAACTCTGGGGCCAACGTCCTGACTTTC
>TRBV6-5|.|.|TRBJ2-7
CASSYTRQVSYEQYF
TGTGCCAGCAGTTACACAAGACAGGTCTCCTACGAGCAGTACTTC
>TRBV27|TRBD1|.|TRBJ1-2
CASALGGTGIYGYTF
TGTGCCAGCGCCCTGGGCGGGACAGGGATCTATGGCTACACCTTC
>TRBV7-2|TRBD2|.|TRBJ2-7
CASSPLTSGSYEQYF
TGTGCCAGCAGCCCTCTGACTAGCGGCTCCTACGAGCAGTACTTC
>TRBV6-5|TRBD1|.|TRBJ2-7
CASSLNRGSYEQYF
TGTGCCAGCAGTCTAAACAGGGGCTCCTACGAGCAGTACTTC
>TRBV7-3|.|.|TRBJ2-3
CASQGLQGDTQYF
TGTGCCAGCCAAGGACTACAGGGGGATACGCAGTATTTT
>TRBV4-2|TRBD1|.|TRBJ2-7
CASSQDSGTGAYEQYF
TGTGCCAGCAGCCAAGATTCCGGGACAGGAGCCTACGAGCAGTACTTC
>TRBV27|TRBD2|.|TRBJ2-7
CASSLSLWTSGRHYEQYF
TGTGCCAGCAGTTTATCCCTCTGGACTAGCGGGAGACACTACGAGCAGTACTTC
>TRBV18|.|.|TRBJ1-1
CASSPRQQGGGTEAFF
TGTGCCAGCTCACCTAGACAACAGGGAGGGGGCACTGAAGCTTTCTTT
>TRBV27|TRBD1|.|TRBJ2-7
CASSDPTGGGYEQYF
TGTGCTAGCAGCGACCCGACAGGGGGCGGGTACGAGCAGTACTTC
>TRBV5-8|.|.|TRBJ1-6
CASSFWPTNSPLHF
TGTGCCAGCAGCTTTTGGCCAACCAATTCACCCCTCCACTTT
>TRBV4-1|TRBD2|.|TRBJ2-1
CASSQDRGAAGGSSYNEQFF
TGCGCCAGCAGCCAAGATCGGGGGGCAGCGGGGGGTAGCTCCTACAATGAGCAGTTCTTC
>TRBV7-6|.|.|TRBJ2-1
CASSLGSSWDEQFF
TGTGCCAGCAGCTTAGGGTCTAGCTGGGATGAGCAGTTCTTC